A single sample is the source of the 24 T cell receptor beta chains below, sequenced in a study of T cells after yellow fever vaccination. A single record per CDR3 protein comes from TCRdb applying MiXCR to the 5' RACE reads. The data show fewer than 350,000 distinct CDR3 sequences, 8.7% seen once. Source: PBMCs, taken on the day of the first yellow fever vaccination. These receptors all come from a man younger than 35 who received the YFV17D yellow fever vaccine.

This clonotype was counted ten times or more. The chain links TRBV6-2 or TRBV6-3 to TRBJ1-1, with D hard to call. There are 13 residues in the CDR3. The germline V gene encodes CDR1 MNHEY and CDR2 SVGEGT. The germline V and J ends were trimmed by 6 bases and 4 bases, with 12 bases remaining between them. In DNA, the CDR3 is TGTGCCAGCAGCCCCCCCGGTCGCACTGAAGCTTTCTTT. The encoded protein is CASSPPGRTEAFF.

This clonotype was observed many times. The chain recombines TRBV28 with TRBJ1-2; maybe TRBD1 (6 bases). V was cut by 6 bases and J by 5 bases, with 16 bases left in between. In germline, CDR1 is MDHEN, CDR2 SYDVKM. The CDR3 loop spans 14 amino acids. For the CDR3, the DNA is TGTGCCAGCAGATATATGGGGACACTTTATGGCTACACCTTC. It encodes CASRYMGTLYGYTF.

The chain joins TRBV18 to TRBJ1-5, with a possible D match to TRBD1 (5 bases). The germline V gene encodes CDR1 KGHSH and CDR2 LQKENI. This CDR3 comprises 16 residues. V was clipped by 6 bases and J by 9 bases, with 24 bases between them. The CDR3 here is CASSLNSGTGLRPQHF. CDR3 bases: TGTGCCAGCTCCCTCAATTCCGGGACGGGGCTGAGGCCCCAGCATTTT.

The sample holds many counts of this clonotype. The chain uses TRBV7-6 and TRBJ2-3; D may be TRBD2 (6 bases). Per the germline V gene, CDR1 is SGHVS and CDR2 is FNYEAQ. The CDR3 extends over 14 amino acids. V lost 4 bases and J lost 4, with 12 bases in between. This CDR3 is CASSSGTPSDTQYF. The CDR3 coding sequence is TGTGCCAGCAGCTCCGGGACTCCTTCAGATACGCAGTATTTT.

This clonotype has a handful of counts. V gene TRBV20-1 combines with J gene TRBJ2-5, with D unresolved. Germline values: CDR1 DFQATT, CDR2 SNEGSKA (reference sequence). Trimming left V 8 bases short and J 1 base short, with 11 bases between. The CDR3 spans 12 residues. Here the CDR3 reads CSIFRSQETQYF. DNA of the CDR3: TGCAGTATTTTCAGGTCCCAAGAGACCCAGTACTTC.

This sequence joins TRBV18 and TRBJ2-3; no clear D. V was clipped by 2 bases and J by 0 bases, with 9 bases between them. The CDR3 extends over 15 amino acids. CDR1 KGHSH and CDR2 LQKENI come from the germline V gene. The CDR3: CASSPFRDSTDTQYF. The DNA for the CDR3 is TGTGCCAGCTCACCATTCAGAGATAGCACAGATACGCAGTATTTT.

J is TRBJ2-1 and V is TRBV5-1, with D hard to call. The V end lost 5 bases, the J end lost 0 bases, and 12 bases lay between the germline ends. CDR3 length equals 15 residues. The germline V gene encodes CDR1 SGHRS and CDR2 YFSETQ. CDR3 sequence: CASRLQVSSYNEQFF. The CDR3, as DNA: TGCGCCAGCAGGCTACAAGTGAGCTCCTACAATGAGCAGTTCTTC.

V usage is TRBV28 and J usage is TRBJ1-6; 9 positions match TRBD1. Germline V gives CDR1 MDHEN, CDR2 SYDVKM. The length of the CDR3 is 14 residues. V trimming: 4 bases; J trimming: 10 bases; junction bases outside the gene matches: 5. CDR3 sequence: CASSSGQGPSPLHF. DNA for the CDR3: TGTGCCAGCAGTTCGGGACAGGGACCCTCACCCCTCCACTTT. The complete variable domain, with remaining parts taken from reference TRBV28 and TRBJ1-6, reads DVKVTQSSRYLVKRTGEKVFLECVQDMDHENMFWYRQDPGLGLRLIYFSYDVKMKEKGDIPEGYSVSREKKERFSLILESASTNQTSMYLCASSSGQGPSPLHFGNGTRLTVT.

This chain uses TRBV6-2 or TRBV6-3 with TRBJ2-3; possibly TRBD1 for D (5 bases). With 6 bases removed from V and 4 bases from J, the gap between germline ends came to 14 bases. The CDR3 sequence is 14 residues long. From germline, CDR1 is MNHEY and CDR2 SVGEGT. This CDR3 is CASRGLLFPDTQYF. The DNA for the CDR3 is TGTGCCAGCAGGGGGCTGCTCTTCCCAGATACGCAGTATTTT.

The V gene is TRBV25-1, the J gene TRBJ2-1; TRBD2 matches 8 bases. The CDR3 spans 13 residues. Germline trimming cut 4 bases from V and 10 bases from J; bases unmatched to any gene: 6. CDR1 is MGHDK and CDR2 is SYGVNS in the germline V gene. CDR3 in amino acids: CASSVAGGREQFF. CDR3 bases: TGTGCCAGCAGTGTTGCGGGGGGACGGGAGCAGTTCTTC.

The V call is TRBV2, the J call TRBJ1-2; D unclear. Trimming removed 5 bases at V and 2 bases at J, with 9 bases between. Germline-derived CDR1 and CDR2 are SNHLY and FYNNEI. The CDR3 totals 13 residues. DNA of the CDR3: TGTGCCAGCAGTTCGACCCAGAACTATGGCTACACCTTC. Its translation is CASSSTQNYGYTF.

The table lists this clonotype with a few counts. The chain combines TRBV5-1 with TRBJ1-2; 10 nucleotides line up with TRBD1. Trimming at V came to 3 bases and at J to 4 bases, leaving 12 bases not matched to a gene. CDR3 length: 17 residues. Germline CDR1 is SGHRS and CDR2 is YFSETQ. This chain's CDR3 is CASSSISGGTGVYGYTF. The CDR3 nucleotides are TGCGCCAGCAGCTCGATAAGCGGTGGGACAGGGGTCTATGGCTACACCTTC.

The chain is built from TRBV2 and TRBJ1-5; D perhaps matches TRBD1 (6 bases). The CDR3 is 15 amino acids. Germline V gives CDR1 SNHLY, CDR2 FYNNEI. V dropped 9 bases and J dropped 4 bases, with 19 bases sitting between them. The CDR3 region is CASLQGIGWNQPQHF. The CDR3 coding sequence is TGTGCCAGTTTACAGGGAATAGGGTGGAATCAGCCCCAGCATTTT.

This clonotype has at least ten counts. The V call is TRBV29-1, the J call TRBJ2-5, with TRBD2 matching 8 bases. The V and J ends lost 1 base and 10 bases, in that order; junction bases with no gene match: 11. CDR1 and CDR2 (germline): SQVTM, ANQGSEA. The CDR3 runs to 14 residues. The CDR3 sequence: CSVEALSSGLGQYF. In DNA, the CDR3 is TGCAGCGTTGAAGCGTTGTCTAGCGGGCTGGGCCAGTACTTC.

This clonotype was seen only a few times. The CDR3 sequence is CASSVGAGPGANVLTF. The CDR3 DNA follows: TGTGCCAGCAGCGTAGGAGCAGGGCCTGGGGCCAACGTCCTGACTTTC. The chain links TRBV9 to TRBJ2-6; a possible D gene is TRBD1 (5 bases). The CDR3 spans 16 residues. CDR1 and CDR2 from the germline V gene are SGDLS and YYNGEE. Trimming removed 0 bases at V and 2 bases at J, with 9 bases between.

This clonotype came up a few times. V gene TRBV7-9 combines with J gene TRBJ1-1; D might be TRBD1 (5 bases). Looked up from germline, CDR1 is SEHNR and CDR2 is FQNEAQ (reference sequence). CDR3 length: 15 amino acids. V lost 3 bases, J lost 0 bases, and 11 bases lay in between. CDR3 DNA: TGTGCCAGCAGCTTTTCGTACAGGATGAACACTGAAGCTTTCTTT. Translation: CASSFSYRMNTEAFF. Full variable domain (missing parts from reference TRBV7-9 and TRBJ1-1): DTGVSQNPRHKITKRGQNVTFRCDPISEHNRLYWYRQTLGQGPEFLTYFQNEAQLEKSRLLSDRFSAERPKGSFSTLEIQRTEQGDSAMYLCASSFSYRMNTEAFFGQGTRLTVV.

This clonotype has only a few counts. This sequence joins TRBV7-9 and TRBJ2-3; TRBD2 agrees at 8 bases. CDR3 length equals 16 residues. V trimming: 7 bases; J trimming: 6 bases; junction bases outside the gene matches: 15. Germline CDR1 SEHNR, CDR2 FQNEAQ (reference sequence). The CDR3 sequence is CASTQPLGLATDTQYF. The DNA for the CDR3 is TGTGCCAGCACCCAACCCCTCGGACTAGCAACTGATACGCAGTATTTT.

The chain has TRBV5-1 and TRBJ2-1, with 10 bases matching TRBD2. J lost 6 bases, V lost 2 bases, and 5 bases had no gene match. The V gene's germline CDR1 is SGHRS and CDR2 YFSETQ. The CDR3 is 15 residues long. The CDR3 nucleotides are TGCGCCAGCAGCTTAACTAGCGGGACCGTCAATGAGCAGTTCTTC. Translated, it gives CASSLTSGTVNEQFF.

The chain carries TRBV12-3 or TRBV12-4 and TRBJ2-1; maybe TRBD1 (5 bases). The V end was cut by 6 bases, the J end by 0 bases, with 15 bases between. The CDR3 totals 16 residues. The CDR3 is CASRPGNKSSYNEQFF. In DNA form, the CDR3 reads TGTGCCAGCAGACCAGGGAATAAAAGCTCCTACAATGAGCAGTTCTTC.

The rearrangement links TRBV10-3 to TRBJ1-1; D might be TRBD1 (6 bases). This CDR3 is built from 11 residues. V was trimmed by 7 bases and J by 11 bases, leaving 14 bases between them. Germline V CDR1 and CDR2: ENHRY, SYGVKD. CDR3 region: CAITAGVEAFF. CDR3 DNA: TGTGCCATCACGGCAGGGGTGGAGGCTTTCTTT.

Only a few counts were recorded for this clonotype. This chain joins TRBV7-9 and TRBJ2-3; D perhaps matches TRBD1 (6 bases). The CDR3 has 15 amino acids. The germline CDR1 and CDR2 sequences are SEHNR and FQNEAQ (reference sequence). V dropped 4 bases and J dropped 3 bases, with 14 bases sitting between them. CDR3 nucleotide sequence: TGTGCCAGCAGCTACCGGACAGAGGAGACAGATACGCAGTATTTT. The encoded protein is CASSYRTEETDTQYF. The complete variable domain, with remaining parts taken from reference TRBV7-9 and TRBJ2-3, reads DTGVSQNPRHKITKRGQNVTFRCDPISEHNRLYWYRQTLGQGPEFLTYFQNEAQLEKSRLLSDRFSAERPKGSFSTLEIQRTEQGDSAMYLCASSYRTEETDTQYFGPGTRLTVL.

V gene TRBV6-5 combines with J gene TRBJ1-3; 7 nucleotides align to TRBD1. Germline CDR1 is MNHEY and CDR2 is SVGAGI. The length of the CDR3 is 14 residues. Trimming removed 2 bases from V and 9 bases from J; junction bases left unmatched: 7. The CDR3: CASSYGQGVTTIYF. CDR3 DNA sequence: TGTGCCAGCAGTTACGGGCAGGGGGTTACCACCATATATTTT.

This clonotype was seen ten or more times. The chain links TRBV12-3 or TRBV12-4 to TRBJ2-3; weak D call: TRBD2 (6 bases). With 1 base removed from V and 3 bases from J, the gap between germline ends came to 11 bases. The CDR3 contains 15 residues. The CDR3 sequence is CASSLGGRYTDTQYF. CDR3 nucleotides: TGTGCCAGCAGTTTAGGGGGGAGGTATACAGATACGCAGTATTTT.

The chain carries TRBV12-3 or TRBV12-4 and TRBJ1-1, with a weak D call TRBD1 (5 bases). V shed 6 bases and J shed 4 bases, with 15 bases lying between them. The CDR3 runs to 14 residues. The CDR3 DNA sequence: TGTGCCAGCAGCCGGGGGGGTGGGGGCACTGAAGCTTTCTTT. The encoded protein is CASSRGGGGTEAFF.